This passage covers 2 T cell receptor beta chains from one sample sequenced in a study of T cells in Graves' hyperthyroidism and ophthalmopathy. Researchers took RNA transcripts and amplified the TCR beta CDR3 regions from them. HTBI primers were the set used in a first-round RT-PCR of the TCR CDR3. TCRdb analysed the multiplex PCR reads with MiXCR anew, one entry per CDR3 protein. The data contain about 600,000 distinct CDR3 sequences, more than 13% of them singletons. The sequencing input was blood. All receptors come from a woman under 30 with Graves' ophthalmopathy.

The V and J genes are TRBV15 and TRBJ2-3; the D is unclear. CDR1 LNHNV and CDR2 YYDKDF come from the germline V gene (reference sequence). The CDR3 length is 12 residues. The ends were cut back, 1 base at V and 5 bases at J, with 4 bases in the middle. As DNA, the CDR3 is TGTGCCACCAGCAGAGTAGGAGATACGCAGTATTTT. Protein product: CATSRVGDTQYF.

This clonotype has just one count. The V gene is TRBV12-3 or TRBV12-4, the J gene TRBJ2-1; TRBD2 agrees at 8 bases. V shed 6 bases and J 9 bases; nucleotides not matched to a gene: 7. The CDR3 is 13 amino acids. The CDR3 DNA is TGTGCCAGCAGCCCTCTAGCGGGCCCTGAGCAGTTCTTC. This translates into CASSPLAGPEQFF.